This record looks at one T cell receptor beta chain sequence and its context. Here immunoSEQ multiplex PCR was the method, and the copy in TCRdb shows in-frame clones only, minus some. This table holds under 150,000 clones, 75% to 90% found once. The sample belongs to a study of blood T cell repertoires in COVID-19. Germline V gene data show CDR1 as SGHRS and CDR2 as YFSETQ. J was trimmed by 1 base and V by 3 bases; bases with no gene match: 2. The CDR3 covers 16 residues. The sequencing sample was made of peripheral blood. V is TRBV5-1 and J is TRBJ2-7; TRBD2 agrees at 15 bases. This clonotype originated in a man aged 65 to 85 with acute or convalescent COVID-19. CDR3 protein: CASSWTSGGESYEQYF. The DNA of the CDR3 is TGCGCCAGCAGCTGGACTAGCGGGGGGGAGTCCTACGAGCAGTACTTC. Full variable domain (rest looked up from reference TRBV5-1 and TRBJ2-7): KAGVTQTPRYLIKTRGQQVTLSCSPISGHRSVSWYQQTPGQGLQFLFEYFSETQRNKGNFPGRFSGRQFSNSRSEMNVSTLELGDSALYLCASSWTSGGESYEQYFGPGTRLTVT.